This TCR beta chain was profiled in a study of cytomegalovirus exposure and HLA in healthy donors (dated by TCRdb to about 2017). With regard to the full study: According to an earlier analysis of 587 of the donors, about 179 million T cells yielded some 110 million unique TCR beta sequences and 276 Gb of sequence data. Roughly 300 gigabases of sequencing data and about 92 million unique TCR sequences made up an early release that covered 500 to 700 HLA-typed donors. The genetic ancestry cluster associated with self-reported Caucasian donors included about 81% of the 300 to 400 genotyped donors. The study was designed to test whether signatures of past pathogen exposure could be identified by cataloging public T cell receptors. The study used immunosequencing to profile the T cell repertoires of around 600 subjects and linked those repertoires to cytomegalovirus serostatus. Besides the first cohort of 550 to 750 subjects, a separate validation cohort made up of around 120 different subjects was used. High-throughput TCR immunosequencing, statistical association of individual TCRs with disease status, and machine learning were combined to predict cytomegalovirus infection status. In a later analysis, previously published TCR beta repertoires from roughly 710 donors were re-analyzed and high-resolution HLA genotyping was added so that TCR occurrence patterns could be studied. In the later analysis, no new phenotypic data were used to find candidate immune exposures; instead, reliance was placed on TCR beta sequences and their occurrence across donors. In an earlier analysis of 500 to 650 of the donors, high-throughput TCR beta sequencing was used to judge whether each TCR beta V gene segment behaved as functional or pseudogenic. Donor age, sex, ethnicity and CMV serostatus were compiled alongside the repertoire data. Genome-wide SNP genotypes for about three fifths of the roughly 670 donors were used in a later genetic analysis, which treated that subset as a discovery cohort. Every discovery cohort repertoire had been produced on one sequencing platform. HLA typing covered class I and class II loci at four-digit resolution. Typing coverage differed by locus: A, B, C, DRB1 and DQB1 were typed in roughly 620-640 donors, DQA1 in approximately 520, DPA1 in some 610, and DPB1 in just under 480. Because of strong linkage in the cohort, roughly five DR-DQ haplotypes were treated as single units for association and clustering. Across approximately 420 genotyped donors of the cohort, an average of about 220,000 unique TCR beta nucleotide sequences per donor were sequenced, and roughly a sixth of those sequences were non-productive.

The cohort comprised 710 or so healthy bone marrow donors. All cohort members were sampled while nominally healthy, although unrecorded immune exposures were likely present. The donor tested CMV seropositive, placing the donor among the approximately 310 seropositive members of the cohort. A peripheral blood sample was provided by each donor, and peripheral blood mononuclear cells were used for TCR beta sequencing. The Qiagen DNeasy Blood Extraction Kit was used to extract genomic DNA from the blood cell samples. The investigation overall reported the following: The authors suggested that the approach could potentially be extended to other disease states and immunological phenotypes. A later genetic analysis associated a missense DCLRE1C variant with V-gene and J-gene trimming of TCR beta chains, and an independent cohort replicated the association. The earlier analysis of approximately 560 of the donors excluded roughly 17 rarely observed V segments, including chromosome 9 orphons, because counts were too low. Assigning TCR associations to individual alleles was difficult when HLA alleles, especially DR and DQ, strongly co-occurred. Because some donors lacked HLA typing at each locus, the association tests relied only on the typed subset. Three of the identified cytomegalovirus-associated TCR beta chains were confirmed in vitro to be specific for cytomegalovirus antigens. Correlated functional status among segregating V segments might reflect linkage disequilibrium, but an unknown experimental factor could not be ruled out. A total of fewer than 200 TCR beta chains were listed by the study as associated with cytomegalovirus. According to a later analysis, TCR association rates differed among HLA loci, with DRB1 alleles showing the most associated TCRs and HLA-C alleles showing the fewest. Immune exposure information for the cohort was limited to CMV serostatus. Most TCR sequences were observed very rarely across donors, whereas some public TCRs were present in many individuals. Compared with equally common non-associated chains, HLA-associated TCR beta chains in a later analysis were more clonally expanded and had lower generation probabilities. Several of the top co-occurrence clusters appeared to be linked to parvovirus B19, influenza, CMV and Epstein-Barr virus, according to a later analysis. A group of highly shared sequence variants was considered likely to be a technical artifact of the sequencing pipeline. Only TCR beta chains were sequenced in this cohort, and the absence of alpha or paired-chain data limited detectable features. Specific HLA alleles were associated with more than 15,000 TCR beta sequences at a false discovery rate of 0.05 in a later analysis. Cytomegalovirus status was reported to be diagnosed by the classifier with high specificity and sensitivity in both the original and validation cohorts. In an earlier analysis of 587 of the donors, most TCR beta V segments appeared in productive rearrangements about 90% or about 30% of the time, broadly matching IMGT annotations. In a later analysis, most CMV-associated TCR beta chains were found to appear HLA-restricted, with HLA associations seemingly driven largely by CMV exposure. Sequencing depth was assumed to be roughly uniform across donors in the presence/absence analyses, though that assumption may not hold. A later genetic analysis reported fewer N-insertions in productive TCRs among donors in an Asian-associated ancestry cluster than the 666-donor mean. A further reported finding was that TCR beta sequences accurately predicted the HLA-A and HLA-B alleles for most subjects in the first cohort.

Library preparation was by the immunoSEQ multiplex PCR assay. A mixture of 60 forward primers for TCR Vbeta segments and 13 reverse primers for TCR Jbeta segments was used in the multiplex PCR. The CDR3 region of rearranged TCR beta genes was amplified from genomic DNA by a multiplex PCR assay. The amplified TCR beta libraries were sequenced on the Illumina HiSeq System as 87-base-pair reads. The paper's processing steps were these. A later analysis tallied roughly 80 million unique TCR beta chains across the approximately 670 repertoires, and approximately 9.9 million of those chains were shared by two or more donors. A nearest-neighbor algorithm error-corrected the raw reads and collapsed the reads into unique sequences, merging closely related sequences to remove PCR and sequencing errors. V, D and J gene segments were assigned by aligning CDR3 sequences to IMGT reference sequences. For a sequence to be retained, a match of at least six nucleotides was required to both a V gene segment and a J gene segment. Rearrangements were classified as productive when the CDR3 lacked stop codons and remained in frame with V and J, and all other rearrangements were classified as non-productive. CDR3 was defined by IMGT convention, running from the second conserved V-encoded cysteine to the conserved J-encoded phenylalanine. The earlier analysis of around 640 of the donors excluded sequences that lacked an unambiguous match to a single V gene segment. In an earlier analysis of around 590 of the donors, a V segment was called functional when productive rearrangements were above 56.7%, and segregating when the standard deviation between donors exceeded 5%. A statistical classification framework was built for diagnosing cytomegalovirus status from the catalog of TCR beta chain sequences. V and J gene assignment, in a later analysis, came from comparing TCR nucleotide sequences with IMGT/GENE-DB human TR gene sequences. Using the TCRdist pipeline, a later analysis assigned CDR3 sequences along with most-parsimonious VDJ recombination scenarios. In a later analysis, each TCR beta chain was defined by its CDR3 amino acid sequence together with its V-gene family, and reads lacking a unique V-gene family were excluded. As a way to deal with suspected cross-contamination and a sequencing artifact, a later analysis dropped nearly 600 nucleotide sequences that were highly shared and had low generation probability. For each public chain, a later analysis derived a clonal expansion index from normalized ranks of inferred template counts within each repertoire. In a later analysis, generation probabilities were computed with a VDJ recombination model fitted to out-of-frame rearrangements, and the resulting probabilities were checked against IGoR. A later analysis scored TCR-TCR, TCR-HLA and TCR-CMV co-occurrence with hypergeometric tests, applying a repertoire-size bias correction to TCR pairs. A later analysis estimated false discovery rates by permuting HLA or CMV assignments 20 times. In a later analysis, co-occurring TCRs were grouped with DBSCAN, and TCRdist sequence similarity was added when clustering was performed within HLA-allele-positive subsets. For co-occurrence clustering, repertoires with fewer than 30,000 or more than 120,000 public chains were excluded, along with roughly 5 repertoires with anomalous nucleotide sharing. In TCRdb, the immuneACCESS table is reduced to in-frame sequences with V and J assigned. These tables do not hold every clone; where another copy was compared, an unresolved V gene accounts for under half, and the others remain unexplained. The D gene and trimming were derived from the DNA, and the V and J assignments and clone size from that table. The sample table shows around 200,000 clones, and about 80% are seen once. The top ten hold roughly 6% of the sample.

On this clone: What antigen it recognizes has not been identified. It has no much larger one-base neighbor in the sample; base qualities were not kept.

This sequence was found in a man aged 35-49 years in good health and CMV-seropositive. Sequenced: PBMCs.

CDR3 sequence: CAWTYGLNTEAFF. The sequenced DNA: TGTGCCTGGACCTACGGTCTCAACACTGAAGCTTTCTTT. The chain is encoded by TRBV30 joined to TRBJ1-1; the D gene remains uncertain. The trim is 4 bases for V and 2 bases for J, with a gap of 11 bases between the germline ends. In the germline V gene (reference sequence), CDR1 corresponds to GTSNPN and CDR2 to SVGIG. The CDR3 numbers 13 residues from cysteine through phenylalanine. Only the CDR3 DNA is retained, 39 bases long and in frame from the first base.